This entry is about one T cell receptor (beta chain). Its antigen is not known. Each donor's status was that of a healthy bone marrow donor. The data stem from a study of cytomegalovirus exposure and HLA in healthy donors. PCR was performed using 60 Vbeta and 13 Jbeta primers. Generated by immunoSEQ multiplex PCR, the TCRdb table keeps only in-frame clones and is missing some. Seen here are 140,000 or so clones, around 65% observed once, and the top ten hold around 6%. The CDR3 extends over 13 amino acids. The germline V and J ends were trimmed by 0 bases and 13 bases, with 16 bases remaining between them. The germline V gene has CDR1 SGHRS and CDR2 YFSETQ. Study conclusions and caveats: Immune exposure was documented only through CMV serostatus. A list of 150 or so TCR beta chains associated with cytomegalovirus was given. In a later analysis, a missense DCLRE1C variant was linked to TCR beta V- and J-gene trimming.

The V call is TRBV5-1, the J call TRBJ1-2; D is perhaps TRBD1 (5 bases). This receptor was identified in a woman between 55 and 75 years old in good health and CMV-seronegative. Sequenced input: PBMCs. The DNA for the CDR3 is TGCGCCAGCAGCTTGGAGGGACGGGGAGGTTGCACCTTC. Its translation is CASSLEGRGGCTF.